The clone carrying this TCR beta chain was counted a few times. Antigen unknown. The data were taken from a study of OX40 agonist ivuxolimab in advanced cancers. Overall study: Patients with prior anti-PD-1, anti-PD-L1 or anti-CTLA-4 therapy were eligible; 35% to 50% had some. Whole-study results and caveats: CD4+ and CD8+ blood T cells expanded clonally by week 6 at 0.1 to 3.0 mg/kg. Clonal expansion was among the lowest in partial responders at 0.1-3.0 mg/kg, especially CD8+.

The data were produced by immunoSEQ multiplex PCR, yet TCRdb's version contains in-frame clones alone and is incomplete. The sample lists some 100,000 clones; 92% were seen once. CDR1 is MNHEY, CDR2 SVGAGI, per germline. This CDR3 region has 14 residues. Trimming removed 0 bases at V and 4 bases at J, with 9 bases between. This TCR came from an adult with an advanced solid tumor such as melanoma, head and neck, liver or kidney cancer. The chain carries TRBV6-5 and TRBJ1-1; the D is unclear. This specimen was CD4+ or CD8+ T cells sorted from blood, taken in a trial of the OX40 agonist ivuxolimab. The DNA for the CDR3 is TGTGCCAGCAGTTACTCGTCGACCTTCACTGAAGCTTTCTTT. Amino acids: CASSYSSTFTEAFF.